This T cell receptor beta chain derives from a study of T cell responses to AZD1222 COVID-19 vaccine. The study, taken as a whole, reports: Most donors were white British and more were female, and clonal diversity was possibly underestimated.

Note on this clone: Its matching antigen is unknown.

The protocol was immunoSEQ multiplex PCR, while the TCRdb copy is restricted to in-frame clones and leaves out a portion. The sample lists some 150,000 clones, over 90% seen once, with about 1.6% in the top ten. V was shortened by 1 base and J by 6 bases, with 15 bases between the two germline ends. The CDR3 runs to 15 residues. Germline V gene data show CDR1 as SGHAT and CDR2 as FQDESV (reference sequence). Specimen: peripheral blood, collected 28 days after the second AZD1222 dose. This TCR derives from an adult who received the AZD1222 COVID-19 vaccine. The V call is TRBV11-1, the J call TRBJ1-1; no clear D. The CDR3 coding sequence is TGTGCCAGCAGCTTAGGGGTTCTCGGGAGGTCTGAAGCTTTCTTT. Its translation: CASSLGVLGRSEAFF.